The present T cell receptor (beta chain) was sequenced within a study of long-term antiretroviral therapy in people with HIV. At the survey level, the v3.0 immunoSEQ assay was run. The data were produced by immunoSEQ multiplex PCR, yet TCRdb's version contains in-frame clones alone and is incomplete. Here the sample spans fewer than 55,000 clones, nearly 95% being singletons. This CDR3 region has 11 residues. V lost 5 bases and J 5 bases, leaving 9 bases between the germline ends. Per the germline V gene, CDR1 is GTSNPN and CDR2 is SVGIG (reference sequence). This chain connects TRBV30 to TRBJ2-5; D possibly uses TRBD1 or TRBD2 (5 bases each). This material consisted of unsorted PBMCs, taken 3.7 years after starting antiretroviral therapy. The sequence was obtained from a woman aged 45-65 years with HIV. In DNA, the CDR3 is TGTGCCTGGCGGGGCGTGGAGACCCAGTACTTC. This sequence encodes CAWRGVETQYF.